The 13 T cell receptor beta chains in this list originate from one sample, sequenced in a study of blood T cell repertoires in COVID-19. Assay used: immunoSEQ multiplex PCR; TCRdb lists only in-frame clones, some missing. This sample has 61,000 or so clones; 85% to 90% occur once, and the top ten carry about 18%. The specimen sequenced was peripheral blood. The receptors were sampled from a woman at least 80 years old with active COVID-19.

To note about this clone: One junction end does not reproduce the germline sequence, and a read error may be involved. The V and J genes are TRBV7-8 and TRBJ2-3; 8 bases agree with TRBD2. Germline loops: CDR1 SGHVS, CDR2 FQNEAQ. This CDR3 spans 15 amino acids. Here the CDR3 DNA reads TGTGCCCGCAGCTTCGGGGGGGGCGGGACAGATACGCAGTATTTT. Protein sequence: CARSFGGGGTDTQYF.

The V and J genes are TRBV5-6 and TRBJ2-3; 7 nucleotides agree with TRBD1. J was trimmed by 3 bases and V by 4 bases; bases with no gene match: 5. This CDR3 contains 14 residues. The V gene's germline CDR1 is SGHDT and CDR2 YYEEEE. The CDR3 loop reads CASSPPRGTDTQYF. CDR3 in DNA: TGTGCCAGCAGCCCCCCCAGGGGGACAGATACGCAGTATTTT.

The gene calls are TRBV5-1 and TRBJ2-5, with D uncertain. Per the germline V gene, CDR1 is SGHRS and CDR2 is YFSETQ. The CDR3 totals 14 residues. V lost 0 bases to trimming and J lost 3 bases, with 9 bases between them. CDR3 residues: CASSLGSAEETQYF. In DNA, the CDR3 is TGCGCCAGCAGCTTGGGCAGTGCGGAAGAGACCCAGTACTTC.

The rearrangement joins TRBV19 to TRBJ1-1, with D uncertain. The CDR3 consists of 14 residues. V was shortened by 2 bases and J by 1 base, with 8 bases between the two germline ends. Germline V lookup: CDR1 LNHDA, CDR2 SQIVND (reference sequence). CDR3 sequence (DNA): TGTGCCAGTAGTATACGGGCGGGGAACACTGAAGCTTTCTTT. Protein: CASSIRAGNTEAFF.

The chain links TRBV10-3 to TRBJ2-3; a weak D match, TRBD2 (7 bases). This CDR3 spans 13 amino acids. Germline CDR1 and CDR2: ENHRY and SYGVKD. V was pared by 8 bases and J by 2 bases, with 11 bases between. DNA for the CDR3: TGTGCCATCGGGGGGGCCACCACAGATACGCAGTATTTT. It translates to CAIGGATTDTQYF.

The chain has TRBV2 and TRBJ2-7; possible D gene TRBD1, 6 bases. CDR3 size: 13 residues. Trimming stripped 1 base from V and 3 bases from J, with 7 bases between. Germline V gene data show CDR1 as SNHLY and CDR2 as FYNNEI. The CDR3 spells CASSEDRVYEQYF. The CDR3 DNA follows: TGTGCCAGCAGTGAAGACAGGGTCTACGAGCAGTACTTC. Together with reference TRBV2 and TRBJ2-7, the CDR3 gives the full variable domain: EPEVTQTPSHQVTQMGQEVILRCVPISNHLYFYWYRQILGQKVEFLVSFYNNEISEKSEIFDDQFSVERPDGSNFTLKIRSTKLEDSAMYFCASSEDRVYEQYFGPGTRLTVT.

The genes are TRBV9 and TRBJ1-3; no clear D. V was trimmed by 3 bases and J by 0 bases, leaving 7 bases between them. The CDR3 contains 14 residues. CDR1 is SGDLS, CDR2 YYNGEE, per germline. This CDR3 reads CASSALVSGNTIYF. Here the CDR3 DNA reads TGTGCCAGCAGCGCTCTAGTCTCTGGAAACACCATATATTTT. Based on the CDR3 plus reference TRBV9 and TRBJ1-3, the full variable domain is DSGVTQTPKHLITATGQRVTLRCSPRSGDLSVYWYQQSLDQGLQFLIQYYNGEERAKGNILERFSAQQFPDLHSELNLSSLELGDSALYFCASSALVSGNTIYFGEGSWLTVV.

The chain has TRBV27 and TRBJ2-7; 7 bases line up with TRBD1. The CDR3 is made up of 14 amino acids. V trimming: 4 bases; J trimming: 0 bases; junction bases outside the gene matches: 3. Germline V gives CDR1 MNHEY, CDR2 SMNVEV (reference sequence). The CDR3 region is CASSYRGPSYEQYF. The DNA for the CDR3 is TGTGCCAGCAGTTACAGGGGACCCTCCTACGAGCAGTACTTC.

The chain uses TRBV5-1 and TRBJ1-2; D remains ambiguous. V lost 4 bases, J lost 5 bases, and 12 bases lay in between. Per germline, CDR1 SGHRS and CDR2 YFSETQ. The CDR3 runs to 13 residues. CDR3 sequence (DNA): TGCGCCAGCAGCCCAGATAGCGCGTATGGCTACACCTTC. Translation: CASSPDSAYGYTF.

The chain employs TRBV7-2 and TRBJ2-7; 11 bases line up with TRBD2. CDR3 length: 13 residues. Germline V lookup: CDR1 SGHTA, CDR2 FQGNSA. V gave up 9 bases and J gave up 4 bases; unmatched junction bases: 5. The DNA for the CDR3 is TGTGCCAGTCGACTAGCGGGGATATACGAGCAGTACTTC. Its translation is CASRLAGIYEQYF.

This chain joins TRBV7-9 and TRBJ2-5, with D uncertain. Trimming cost V 3 bases and J 2 bases, with 4 bases left between them. The CDR3 is made up of 12 amino acids. CDR1 and CDR2 from the germline V gene are SEHNR and FQNEAQ (reference sequence). CDR3 region: CASSFTQETQYF. In nucleotides, the CDR3 is TGTGCCAGCAGCTTCACTCAAGAGACCCAGTACTTC. The full variable domain, rest sourced from reference TRBV7-9 and TRBJ2-5, is DTGVSQNPRHKITKRGQNVTFRCDPISEHNRLYWYRQTLGQGPEFLTYFQNEAQLEKSRLLSDRFSAERPKGSFSTLEIQRTEQGDSAMYLCASSFTQETQYFGPGTRLLVL.

The chain recombines TRBV6-5 with TRBJ1-4; D ambiguous. Trimming pared 5 bases from V and 2 bases from J, leaving 9 bases between. This CDR3 spans 14 amino acids. CDR1 MNHEY and CDR2 SVGAGI come from the germline V gene. This CDR3 reads CASSPGSTNEKLFF. The CDR3 nucleotides are TGTGCCAGCAGTCCCGGGTCTACTAATGAAAAACTGTTTTTT.

This clone was picked up one time. The chain joins TRBV4-2 to TRBJ2-2, with TRBD2 matching 12 bases. The J segment lost 3 bases and the V segment lost 1 base, leaving 3 bases of the junction unmatched. This CDR3 has 17 amino acids. Germline V CDR1 and CDR2: LGHNA, YNFKEQ. This chain's CDR3 is CASSQGLAGAYTGELFF. CDR3 coding DNA: TGTGCCAGCAGCCAAGGACTAGCGGGGGCCTACACCGGGGAGCTGTTTTTT.